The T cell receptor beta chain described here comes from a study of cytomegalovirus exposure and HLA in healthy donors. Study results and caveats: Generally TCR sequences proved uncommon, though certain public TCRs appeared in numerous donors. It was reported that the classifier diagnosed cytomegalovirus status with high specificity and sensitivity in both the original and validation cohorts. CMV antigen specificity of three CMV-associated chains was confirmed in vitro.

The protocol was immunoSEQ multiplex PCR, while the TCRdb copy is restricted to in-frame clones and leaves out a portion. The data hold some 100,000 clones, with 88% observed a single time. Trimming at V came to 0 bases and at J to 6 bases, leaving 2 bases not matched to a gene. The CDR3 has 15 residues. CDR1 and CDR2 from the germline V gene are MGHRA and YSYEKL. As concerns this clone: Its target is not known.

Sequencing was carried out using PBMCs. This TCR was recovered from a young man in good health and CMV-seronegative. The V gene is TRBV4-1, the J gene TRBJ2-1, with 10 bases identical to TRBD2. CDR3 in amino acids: CASSQDWTSGNEQFF. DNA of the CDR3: TGCGCCAGCAGCCAAGATTGGACTAGCGGCAATGAGCAGTTCTTC.